This note documents a single T cell receptor beta chain sequence. The antigen is undetermined. Profiling relied on immunoSEQ multiplex PCR, and the TCRdb table lists in-frame clones only, not all of them. The sample shows about 160,000 clones, roughly 90% of them seen only once. V was pared by 1 base and J by 0 bases, with 10 bases of the junction left unmatched. The CDR3 contains 18 residues. The germline CDR1 and CDR2 sequences are SGHTA and FQGNSA. This specimen belongs to a study of cytomegalovirus exposure and HLA in healthy donors. Study-level results: Altogether, more than 150 TCR beta chains were recorded as cytomegalovirus-associated. The authors confirmed in vitro that a few CMV-associated chains were specific for CMV antigens.

The J gene is TRBJ2-7, the V gene TRBV7-2; TRBD2 aligns across 9 bases. The specimen sequenced was PBMCs. This receptor was taken from a woman younger than 45 in good health and CMV-seronegative. CDR3 bases: TGTGCCAGCAGCTTAGAGATAGCGGGGGAGTTAAGCTCCTACGAGCAGTACTTC. Its protein product is CASSLEIAGELSSYEQYF.